The 22 T cell receptor beta chains below were found in one sample sequenced in a study of blood T cell repertoires in COVID-19 (dated by TCRdb to 2019 to 2021). The library was built by means of the immunoSEQ multiplex PCR assay. The immuneACCESS repertoire file appears here via TCRdb, limited to in-frame rearrangements. These files lack a portion of the clones; in checked studies, under half of the deficit traces to unresolved V genes, and the cause of the others is not known. The sample table holds some 350,000 clones, of which over 75% were seen once. The ten largest clones add up to more than 5% of the sample. The sequenced material came from PBMCs or T cells enriched from blood (not recorded which). The receptor set was obtained from a man in his thirties or forties who had recovered from COVID-19.

In this sample, this clone turned up once. This chain links TRBV29-1 with TRBJ1-2; 8 bases fit TRBD1. After removal of 7 bases from V and 3 bases from J, the junction contained 7 bases not matched to a gene. CDR3 length equals 13 residues. CDR1 SQVTM and CDR2 ANQGSEA come from the germline V gene. The CDR3 region is CSAGQGDHYGYTF. CDR3 in DNA: TGCAGCGCAGGACAGGGTGATCACTATGGCTACACCTTC.

The chain is built from TRBV2 and TRBJ2-7, with D possibly being TRBD2 (5 bases). The germline V gene has CDR1 SNHLY and CDR2 FYNNEI. The CDR3 spans 20 residues. V was pared by 0 bases and J by 1 base, with 25 bases between. This CDR3 reads CASSEAPFFVPDKRSYEQYF. The CDR3 nucleotides read TGTGCCAGCAGTGAAGCCCCTTTCTTCGTGCCCGACAAGCGGTCCTACGAGCAGTACTTC.

The chain recombines TRBV24-1 with TRBJ2-3; possible D gene TRBD2, 6 bases. The CDR3 has 16 residues. V shed 3 bases and J shed 1 base, with 13 bases lying between them. In germline, CDR1 is KGHDR, CDR2 SFDVKD. The CDR3 spells CATSDPRGKGTDTQYF. DNA of the CDR3: TGTGCCACCAGTGATCCTCGGGGGAAAGGCACAGATACGCAGTATTTT.

The rearrangement uses TRBV10-2 and TRBJ2-7, with 7 bases aligning to TRBD1. The CDR3 is made up of 17 amino acids. Germline V lookup: CDR1 WSHSY, CDR2 SAAADI. V shed 3 bases, J shed 0 bases, and the junction held 11 bases outside the gene matches. The CDR3 is CASSERQGKLSSYEQYF. CDR3 nucleotides: TGCGCCAGCAGTGAACGACAGGGCAAGTTAAGCTCCTACGAGCAGTACTTC.

This chain connects TRBV10-3 to TRBJ2-5; 11 nucleotides line up with TRBD2. Trimming cost V 3 bases and J 4 bases; bases outside gene matches: 1. Germline CDR1 ENHRY, CDR2 SYGVKD. The CDR3 extends over 14 amino acids. The CDR3 nucleotides read TGTGCCATCAGTGAACTAGCGGGGGCAGAGACCCAGTACTTC. Translation gives CAISELAGAETQYF.

The chain joins TRBV10-1 to TRBJ1-5, with D tentatively TRBD1 (6 bases). Germline V gene data show CDR1 as WNHNN and CDR2 as SYGVQD (reference sequence). V lost 0 bases and J lost 7, with 16 bases in between. The CDR3 runs to 16 residues. The DNA for the CDR3 is TGCGCCAGCAGTGAGTCTGCCAGACAGGCTGGGCAGCCCCAGCATTTT. This translates into CASSESARQAGQPQHF.

The chain links TRBV28 to TRBJ2-5, with a possible D match to TRBD2 (5 bases). The CDR3 has 12 residues. Trimming pared 10 bases from V and 5 bases from J, leaving 14 bases between. Germline lookup yields CDR1 MDHEN and CDR2 SYDVKM. In DNA, the CDR3 is TGTGCCACACTTGGGGAGCCGGAGACCCAGTACTTC. It encodes CATLGEPETQYF.

The genes are TRBV9 and TRBJ1-2, with D maybe TRBD1 (6 bases). The ends were cut back, 2 bases at V and 5 bases at J, with 13 bases in the middle. Germline V lookup: CDR1 SGDLS, CDR2 YYNGEE. The CDR3 extends over 14 amino acids. Here the CDR3 reads CASSVGSGQYGYTF. CDR3 DNA: TGTGCCAGCAGCGTGGGGTCTGGACAGTATGGCTACACCTTC.

This clone was detected many times. The chain joins TRBV10-1 to TRBJ1-6; D ambiguous. V was shortened by 3 bases and J by 7 bases, with 10 bases between the two germline ends. In germline, CDR1 is WNHNN, CDR2 SYGVQD (reference sequence). The CDR3 has 14 amino acids. The CDR3 nucleotides read TGCGCCAGCAGTGACAATTACAGCAATTCACCCCTCCACTTT. Its translation: CASSDNYSNSPLHF.

CDR3 bases: TGTGCCAGCAGTTCACAGGGGTGGGGGCGGCAGCCCCAGCATTTT. Its protein product is CASSSQGWGRQPQHF. V usage is TRBV27 and J usage is TRBJ1-5; 7 positions match TRBD1. The CDR3 consists of 15 residues. Germline CDR1 and CDR2: MNHEY and SMNVEV (reference sequence). The trim removed 4 bases at V and 7 bases at J, leaving 10 bases unmatched.

In its sample, this clone was seen a few times. This rearrangement joins TRBV9 to TRBJ2-2, with 7 nucleotides matching TRBD2. This CDR3 region has 16 residues. Germline-derived CDR1 and CDR2 are SGDLS and YYNGEE. Trimming removed 3 bases from V and 5 bases from J; junction bases left unmatched: 10. The CDR3 here is CASSGGEGWYTGELFF. The CDR3 coding sequence is TGTGCCAGCAGCGGCGGGGAGGGATGGTATACCGGGGAGCTGTTTTTT.

The chain uses TRBV4-2 and TRBJ2-1, with 8 positions matching TRBD2. The V gene's germline CDR1 is LGHNA and CDR2 YNFKEQ. Trimming at V came to 0 bases and at J to 8 bases, leaving 9 bases not matched to a gene. The CDR3 loop spans 16 amino acids. The CDR3 loop reads CASSQELAGGWDEQFF. For the CDR3, the DNA is TGTGCCAGCAGCCAAGAGCTGGCGGGGGGATGGGATGAGCAGTTCTTC.

This clone was seen a few times. This sequence joins TRBV9 and TRBJ1-5; D remains ambiguous. Germline lookup yields CDR1 SGDLS and CDR2 YYNGEE. Between the trimmed V and J ends, which lost 0 bases and 5 bases, there was a span of 12 bases. The CDR3 has 15 residues. CDR3 amino acids: CASSVGAKRDQPQHF. DNA of the CDR3: TGTGCCAGCAGCGTAGGGGCTAAGAGGGATCAGCCCCAGCATTTT.

V usage is TRBV10-2 and J usage is TRBJ1-3; D gene ambiguous. The CDR3 runs 13 residues. Per germline, CDR1 WSHSY and CDR2 SAAADI. V was clipped by 5 bases and J by 0 bases, with 5 bases between them. CDR3 loop: CASSTSSGNTIYF. The CDR3, as DNA: TGCGCCAGCAGTACTAGCTCTGGAAACACCATATATTTT.

This clone was seen more than once but under ten times. V gene TRBV28 combines with J gene TRBJ1-4; possible D gene TRBD1, 6 bases. This CDR3 has 12 amino acids. Germline V gives CDR1 MDHEN, CDR2 SYDVKM. Trimming took 6 bases from V and 8 from J, leaving 10 bases between them. CDR3 region: CASSRGEEKLFF. DNA of the CDR3: TGTGCCAGCAGCAGGGGTGAAGAAAAACTGTTTTTT. Variable domain in full (rest from reference TRBV28 and TRBJ1-4): DVKVTQSSRYLVKRTGEKVFLECVQDMDHENMFWYRQDPGLGLRLIYFSYDVKMKEKGDIPEGYSVSREKKERFSLILESASTNQTSMYLCASSRGEEKLFFGSGTQLSVL.

The chain couples TRBV5-1 to TRBJ2-3; D is perhaps TRBD1 (6 bases). The V gene lost 7 bases and the J gene lost 0 bases, with 12 bases spanning the gap. The CDR3 runs 14 residues. Germline values: CDR1 SGHRS, CDR2 YFSETQ. The CDR3 protein is CASGTPDSTDTQYF. The CDR3 coding sequence is TGCGCCAGCGGGACACCCGATAGCACAGATACGCAGTATTTT.

This chain joins TRBV6-5 and TRBJ2-5; 11 bases fit TRBD1. The V and J ends lost 4 bases and 5 bases, in that order; junction bases with no gene match: 3. This CDR3 has 14 residues. CDR1 and CDR2 (germline): MNHEY, SVGAGI. In DNA form, the CDR3 reads TGTGCCAGCAGTTGGACAGGGGGCGGGGAGACCCAGTACTTC. The encoded protein is CASSWTGGGETQYF.

The CDR3 loop is CASSPPGDTEAFF. The CDR3 nucleotides are TGTGCCAGCTCACCACCAGGGGACACTGAAGCTTTCTTT. This chain joins TRBV18 and TRBJ1-1; maybe TRBD1 (5 bases). CDR3 length: 13 residues. Trimming pared 0 bases from V and 3 bases from J, leaving 5 bases between. From germline, CDR1 is KGHSH and CDR2 LQKENI.

This chain connects TRBV29-1 to TRBJ2-5; the match to TRBD1 covers 9 bases. Germline loops: CDR1 SQVTM, CDR2 ANQGSEA. CDR3 size: 13 residues. With 7 bases clipped from V and 5 bases from J, the junction kept 8 bases outside the gene matches. Here the CDR3 reads CSGSGQGFETQYF. Written as DNA, the CDR3 is TGCAGCGGCTCGGGACAGGGATTTGAGACCCAGTACTTC.

The chain uses TRBV6-5 and TRBJ1-2; possible D gene TRBD1, 6 bases. Per germline, CDR1 MNHEY and CDR2 SVGAGI. This CDR3 contains 13 residues. V was clipped by 5 bases and J by 1 base, with 8 bases between them. The CDR3 is CASSRDNNYGYTF. CDR3 nucleotide sequence: TGTGCCAGCAGTAGGGACAATAACTATGGCTACACCTTC.

The chain uses TRBV7-3 and TRBJ2-5, with D uncertain. Trimming stripped 3 bases from V and 5 bases from J, with 13 bases between. The CDR3 sequence is 14 residues long. Germline V CDR1 and CDR2: SGHTA, FQGTGA. The CDR3 is CASSFSRDSETQYF. The CDR3 DNA reads TGTGCCAGCAGCTTTTCGCGCGATTCGGAGACCCAGTACTTC.

The rearrangement links TRBV11-2 to TRBJ1-2; D ambiguous. The CDR3 has 15 residues. V was pared by 3 bases and J by 3 bases, with 14 bases between. Germline V CDR1 and CDR2: SGHAT, FQNNGV. The DNA for the CDR3 is TGTGCCAGCAGCTTTATCGGGTTGCTAGACTATGGCTACACCTTC. Protein sequence: CASSFIGLLDYGYTF.